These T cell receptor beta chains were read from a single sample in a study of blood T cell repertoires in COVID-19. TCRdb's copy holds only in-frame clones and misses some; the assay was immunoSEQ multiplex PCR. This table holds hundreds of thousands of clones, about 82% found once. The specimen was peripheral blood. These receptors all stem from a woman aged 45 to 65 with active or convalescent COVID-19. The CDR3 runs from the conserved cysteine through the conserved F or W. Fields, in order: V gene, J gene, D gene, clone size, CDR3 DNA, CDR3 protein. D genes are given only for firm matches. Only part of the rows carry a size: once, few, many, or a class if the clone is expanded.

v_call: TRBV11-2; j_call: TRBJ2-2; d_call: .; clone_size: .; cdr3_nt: TGTGCCAGCAGCGGGGACCCGACAGGTAGGATCGGGGAGCTGTTTTTT; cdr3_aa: CASSGDPTGRIGELFF
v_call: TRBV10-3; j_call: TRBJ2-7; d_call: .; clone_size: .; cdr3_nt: TGTGCCATCAGGGTGAGCTCCTACGAGCAGTACTTC; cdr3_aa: CAIRVSSYEQYF
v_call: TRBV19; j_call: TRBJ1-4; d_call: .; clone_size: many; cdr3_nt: TGTGCCAGTTCCACCGGGAGGGCAACTAATGAAAAACTGTTTTTT; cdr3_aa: CASSTGRATNEKLFF
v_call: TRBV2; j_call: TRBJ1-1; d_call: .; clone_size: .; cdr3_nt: TGTGCCACTCAAACCGGGACAAGGAACACTGAAGCTTTCTTT; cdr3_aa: CATQTGTRNTEAFF
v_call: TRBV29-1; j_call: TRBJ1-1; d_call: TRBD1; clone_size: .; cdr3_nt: TGCAGCGTTCAAGGAGGGGGCCTCACTGAAGCTTTCTTT; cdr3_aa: CSVQGGGLTEAFF
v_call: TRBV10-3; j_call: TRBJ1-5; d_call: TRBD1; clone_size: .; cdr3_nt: TGTGCCATCAGTCTGGACAGGGACCAGCCCCAGCATTTT; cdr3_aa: CAISLDRDQPQHF
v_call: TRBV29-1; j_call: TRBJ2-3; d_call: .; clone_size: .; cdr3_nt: TGCAGCGTTGAGGGGCAGACAGATACGCAGTATTTT; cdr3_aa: CSVEGQTDTQYF
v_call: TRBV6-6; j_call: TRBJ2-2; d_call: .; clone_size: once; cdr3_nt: TGTGCCAGCAGCACTGCCGGGGAGCTGTTTTTT; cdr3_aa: CASSTAGELFF
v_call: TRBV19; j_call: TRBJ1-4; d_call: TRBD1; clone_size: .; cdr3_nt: TGTGCCAGTAGTCACACGGGACAGTTCAGGCTTAATGAAAAACTGTTTTTT; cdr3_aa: CASSHTGQFRLNEKLFF
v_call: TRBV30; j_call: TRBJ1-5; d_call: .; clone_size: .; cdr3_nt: TGTGCCTGGAGTGTTAGTACCATCCAGCCCCAGCATTTT; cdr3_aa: CAWSVSTIQPQHF
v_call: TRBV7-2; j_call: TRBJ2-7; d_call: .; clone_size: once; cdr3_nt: TGTGCCAGCACCTTGCTGGGCGGGACCTACGAGCAGTACTTC; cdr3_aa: CASTLLGGTYEQYF
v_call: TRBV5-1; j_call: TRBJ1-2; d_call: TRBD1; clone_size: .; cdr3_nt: TGCGCCAGCAGCCGGGGGACAGAAGCTAACTATGGCTACACCTTC; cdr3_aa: CASSRGTEANYGYTF
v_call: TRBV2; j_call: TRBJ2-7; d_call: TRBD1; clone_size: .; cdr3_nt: TGTGCCAGCACTAGGTGGACAGGGCGCGAGCAGTACTTC; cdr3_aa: CASTRWTGREQYF
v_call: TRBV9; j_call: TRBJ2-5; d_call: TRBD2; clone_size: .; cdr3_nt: TGTGCCAGCAGCTACGGGACTAGGAGAATGGAGACCCAGTACTTC; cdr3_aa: CASSYGTRRMETQYF
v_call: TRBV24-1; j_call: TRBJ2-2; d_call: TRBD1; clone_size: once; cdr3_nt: TGTGCCTCAGGGGGCGAAAAGTCCGGGGAGCTGTTTTTT; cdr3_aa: CASGGEKSGELFF
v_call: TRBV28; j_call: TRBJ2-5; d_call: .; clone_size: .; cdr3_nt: TGTGCCAGCAGTTTACTAGGGGGTTCCCTAGAGACCCAGTACTTC; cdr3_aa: CASSLLGGSLETQYF
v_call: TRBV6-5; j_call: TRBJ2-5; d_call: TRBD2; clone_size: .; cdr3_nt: TGTGCCAGCAGTTTCACTAGCGGGAGAGGGGAAGAGACCCAGTACTTC; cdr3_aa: CASSFTSGRGEETQYF
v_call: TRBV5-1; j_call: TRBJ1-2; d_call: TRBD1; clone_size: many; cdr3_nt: TGCGCCAGCAGCTTGGCCAGCGGGACAGGGACGAATGGCTACACCTTC; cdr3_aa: CASSLASGTGTNGYTF
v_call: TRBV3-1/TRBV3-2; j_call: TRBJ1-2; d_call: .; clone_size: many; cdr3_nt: TGTGCCAGCAGCCAAGTAGCGAACAGTAACTATGGCTACACCTTC; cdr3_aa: CASSQVANSNYGYTF
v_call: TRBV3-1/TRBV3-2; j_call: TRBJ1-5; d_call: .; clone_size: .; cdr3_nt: TGTGCCAGCAGCCAAGGAGGCAATCAGCCCCAGCATTTT; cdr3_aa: CASSQGGNQPQHF
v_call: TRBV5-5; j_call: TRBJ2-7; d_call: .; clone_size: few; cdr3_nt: TGTGCCAGCAGCTTAGCCCCAGACAGCTCCTACGAGCAGTACTTC; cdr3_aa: CASSLAPDSSYEQYF
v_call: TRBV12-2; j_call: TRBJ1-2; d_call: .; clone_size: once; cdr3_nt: TGTGCAAGTCGCTCTCAGGGGCTGCGCTATGGCTACACCTTC; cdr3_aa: CASRSQGLRYGYTF
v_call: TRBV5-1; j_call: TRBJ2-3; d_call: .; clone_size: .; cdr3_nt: TGCGCCAGCAGCTTGGAATTGGGCCTGGATACGCAGTATTTT; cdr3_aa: CASSLELGLDTQYF
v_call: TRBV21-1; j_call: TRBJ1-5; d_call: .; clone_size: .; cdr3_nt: TGTGCCAGCAGCAAAGGGGACGGGGGACGAGAGAGCAATCAGCCCCAGCATTTT; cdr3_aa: CASSKGDGGRESNQPQHF
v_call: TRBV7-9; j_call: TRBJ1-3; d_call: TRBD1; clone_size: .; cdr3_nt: TGTGCCAGCAGCTTACGGACAGGGCCCAGCTCTTTTGGGAACACCATATATTTT; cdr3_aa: CASSLRTGPSSFGNTIYF
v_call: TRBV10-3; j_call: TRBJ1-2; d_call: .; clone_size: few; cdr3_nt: TGTGCCATCAGTGAGACCTGGCAGGGAGGGTATGGCTACACCTTC; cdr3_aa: CAISETWQGGYGYTF
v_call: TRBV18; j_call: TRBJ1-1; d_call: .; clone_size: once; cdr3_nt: TGTGCCAGCTCACCACAAACCACCAGGGGCCGAACTGAAGCTTTCTTT; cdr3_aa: CASSPQTTRGRTEAFF
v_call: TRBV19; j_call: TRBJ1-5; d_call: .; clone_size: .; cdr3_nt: TGTGCCAGTAGTATACACTCGACAGGAAATAGCAATCAGCCCCAGCATTTT; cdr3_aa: CASSIHSTGNSNQPQHF
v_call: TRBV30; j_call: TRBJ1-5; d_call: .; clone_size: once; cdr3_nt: TGTGCCTGGAGTGGACAGGGCAATCAGCCCCAGCATTTT; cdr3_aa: CAWSGQGNQPQHF
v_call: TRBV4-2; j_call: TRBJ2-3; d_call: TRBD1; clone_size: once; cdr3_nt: TGTGCCAGCAGCATGCCCCGCGGGACAGGGCGCACAGATACGCAGTATTTT; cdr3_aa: CASSMPRGTGRTDTQYF
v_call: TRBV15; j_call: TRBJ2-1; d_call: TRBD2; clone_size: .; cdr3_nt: TGTGCCACCAGCAGAGGTCCCGTGACTAGCGGAGGGGGGAATGAGCAGTTCTTC; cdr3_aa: CATSRGPVTSGGGNEQFF
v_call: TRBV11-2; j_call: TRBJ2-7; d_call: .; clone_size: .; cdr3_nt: TGTGCCAGCAGCCGAGACAGGCATGGCTCCTACGAGCAGTACTTC; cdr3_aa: CASSRDRHGSYEQYF
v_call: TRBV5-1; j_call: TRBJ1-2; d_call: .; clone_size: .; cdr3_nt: TGCGCCAGCAGCTTCCCGGACAAAAGTCATGGCTACACCTTC; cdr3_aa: CASSFPDKSHGYTF
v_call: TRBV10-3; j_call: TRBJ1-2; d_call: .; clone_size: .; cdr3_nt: TGTGCCATCAGTGACACATACTATGGCTACACCTTC; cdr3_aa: CAISDTYYGYTF
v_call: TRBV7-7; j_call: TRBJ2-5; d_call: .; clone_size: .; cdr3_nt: TGTGCTAGCAGCCCAACGCTGGGGGGGGGCGCGCGGGAGACCCAGTACTTC; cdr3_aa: CASSPTLGGGARETQYF
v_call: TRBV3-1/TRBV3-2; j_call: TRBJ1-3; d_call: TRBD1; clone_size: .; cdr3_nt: TGTGCCAGCAGCCATCCGGGACAGATAAGAAACACCATATATTTT; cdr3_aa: CASSHPGQIRNTIYF
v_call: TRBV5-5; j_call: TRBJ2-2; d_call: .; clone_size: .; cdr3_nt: TGTGCCAGCAGCTTGGTGGCCGGAGCTAACACCGGGGAGCTGTTTTTT; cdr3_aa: CASSLVAGANTGELFF
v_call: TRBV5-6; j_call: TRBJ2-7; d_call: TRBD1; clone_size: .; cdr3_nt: TGTGCCAGCAGATTGGAAGGGGGCAAGGGCGAGCAGTACTTC; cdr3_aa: CASRLEGGKGEQYF
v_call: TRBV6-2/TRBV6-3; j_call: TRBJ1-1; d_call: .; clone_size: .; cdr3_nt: TGTGCCAGCAGTTTAGGCTTGTGGGGGGATGCTTTCTTT; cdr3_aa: CASSLGLWGDAFF
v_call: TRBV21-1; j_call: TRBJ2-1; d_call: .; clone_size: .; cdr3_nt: TGTGCCAGCAGCAAAAGTAGCGGGAGTCACAATGAGCAGTTCTTC; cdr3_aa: CASSKSSGSHNEQFF
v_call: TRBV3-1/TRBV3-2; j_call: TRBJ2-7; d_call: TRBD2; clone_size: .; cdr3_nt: TGTGCCAGCAGCCAAGATCGGACTAGCGGGAGTTACGAGCAGTACTTC; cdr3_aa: CASSQDRTSGSYEQYF
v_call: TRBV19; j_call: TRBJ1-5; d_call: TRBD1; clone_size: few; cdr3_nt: TGTGCCAGTAGTCTACCGACAGGGGGGAGCAATCAGCCCCAGCATTTT; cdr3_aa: CASSLPTGGSNQPQHF
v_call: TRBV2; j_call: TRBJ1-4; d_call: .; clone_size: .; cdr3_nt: TGTGCCAGCAGTGATGGTGCGGGGGACATACATGAAAAACTGTTTTTT; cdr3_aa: CASSDGAGDIHEKLFF